This T cell receptor (beta chain) was sequenced during a study of blood T cell repertoires in COVID-19. Study at large: There were acute and convalescent COVID-19 samples, and they came from the United States, Italy and Spain. T cells, B-cell-depleted T cells, or PBMCs provided the cDNA or gDNA that served as material.

This clone appeared a single time. Germline V lookup: CDR1 WSHSY, CDR2 SAAADI. The length of the CDR3 is 15 residues. The V gene end was trimmed by 7 bases and the J gene end by 4 bases; junction bases not matched to a gene: 10. Methods used by the authors: Amplification of reference gene primers provided the estimated nucleated cell counts. Libraries were prepared by immunoSEQ multiplex PCR; TCRdb keeps only in-frame clonotypes and omits some of them. V and J calls and clone size are given by that table; D and trimming were obtained from the DNA. The table lists around 250,000 clones, 65% to 85% of them singletons, with 4.5% to 6.5% in the top ten.

The clonotype comes from a man older than 75 with acute or convalescent COVID-19. This chain links TRBV10-2 with TRBJ2-1; 7 bases are a match to TRBD1. Sequencing input: peripheral blood. In DNA form, the CDR3 reads TGCGCCAGCAAAGACAGACAGGGTTTGTACAATGAGCAGTTCTTC. It codes for CASKDRQGLYNEQFF.